The subject of this entry is one T cell receptor beta chain. The antigen is not known. The sample belongs to a study of cytomegalovirus exposure and HLA in healthy donors. Whole-study results and caveats: Reports indicated that the classifier achieved high specificity and sensitivity in diagnosing cytomegalovirus status. Previous analysis showed most TCR beta V segments were productive about 90% or about 30% of the time. Immune exposure data for these donors was limited to CMV serostatus. Most CMV-associated TCR beta chains appeared HLA-restricted in a later analysis.

V was clipped by 5 bases and J by 7 bases, with 14 bases between them. The CDR3 length is 14 residues. CDR1 and CDR2 (germline): MNHEY, SMNVEV (reference sequence). PCR involved 60 Vbeta and 13 Jbeta primers. TCRdb's table, derived via immunoSEQ multiplex PCR, lists solely in-frame clones and lacks some. This table holds fewer than 180,000 clones, 70% to 80% found once. This rearrangement joins TRBV27 to TRBJ1-4; tentative D call: TRBD1 (5 bases). The TCR sequence derives from a man in his fifties in good health and CMV-seropositive. The sample consisted of PBMCs. Here the CDR3 reads CASSPQRGAEKLFF. CDR3 DNA sequence: TGTGCCAGCAGTCCACAAAGGGGCGCTGAAAAACTGTTTTTT.